The clone carrying this T cell receptor beta chain was counted a few times. This sample was included in a study of T cells after yellow fever vaccination. TCRdb processed the 5' RACE reads anew with MiXCR; each CDR3 protein has one entry. The sample comprises about 340,000 distinct CDR3 sequences, under 5% of which are singletons, and roughly 26% rests with the top ten. Germline V lookup: CDR1 SGHDT, CDR2 YYEEEE. The length of the CDR3 is 12 residues. The germline V and J ends were trimmed by 3 bases and 9 bases, with 10 bases remaining between them. The TCR originated in a man aged 18 to 30 who received the YFV17D yellow fever vaccine. Source: PBMCs, taken 5 days after the yellow fever booster vaccination. The gene calls are TRBV5-6 and TRBJ2-4; a weak D match, TRBD1 (6 bases). The chain's CDR3 is CASSSGVGIQYF. The CDR3 DNA reads as TGTGCCAGCAGCTCAGGGGTGGGCATTCAGTACTTC.